These T cell receptor beta chains were read from a single sample in a study of human T cells and chemical hapten exposure. MiXCR, applied by TCRdb to the RACE reads, yields one record per CDR3 protein. The sample holds fewer than 100,000 distinct CDR3 sequences, 9.5% to 15% seen once. The specimen was whole blood, collected in connection with sensitization to the hapten diphenylcyclopropenone (DPC). The receptors stem from a woman aged 40 to 50 with alopecia areata. Some clones in this sample may be carry-over from other donors' samples. Each CDR3 is given with its conserved first and last residue. D genes are given only for firm matches. Size values are once, few and many counts, or a class for expanded clones, and some rows have none.

TRBV5-4	TRBD1	TRBJ2-2	few	CASSVGQGGGAGELFF	TGTGCCAGCAGCGTAGGACAGGGAGGAGGCGCCGGGGAGCTGTTTTTT
TRBV28	NA	TRBJ1-4	NA	CASSLLREKLFF	TGTGCCAGCAGTTTATTGCGGGAAAAACTGTTTTTT
TRBV4-2	NA	TRBJ2-5	many	CASSQGDSGDQETQYF	TGTGCCAGCAGCCAAGGGGATTCAGGAGACCAAGAGACCCAGTACTTC
TRBV29-1	TRBD2	TRBJ2-7	NA	CSVVLAGLAGGGLSYEQYF	TGCAGCGTTGTATTAGCGGGACTAGCGGGAGGGGGACTATCCTACGAGCAGTACTTC
TRBV20-1	TRBD2	TRBJ2-1	NA	CSAGQTSGRGNEQFF	TGCAGTGCCGGACAGACTAGCGGTCGAGGCAATGAGCAGTTCTTC
TRBV11-2	TRBD2	TRBJ2-3	few	CASSLSLAGGPATQYF	TGTGCCAGCAGCTTGTCACTAGCGGGAGGGCCCGCAACGCAGTATTTT
TRBV12-3/TRBV12-4	NA	TRBJ1-5	NA	CASSSGRGGQPQHF	TGTGCCAGCAGTTCGGGCAGGGGAGGTCAGCCCCAGCATTTT
TRBV29-1	NA	TRBJ2-3	NA	CSVAPQPTDTQYF	TGCAGCGTTGCCCCACAGCCCACAGATACGCAGTATTTT
TRBV7-3	TRBD2	TRBJ2-1	NA	CASSPFGLGTSGMKVEQFF	TGTGCCAGCAGCCCCTTCGGGCTTGGGACTAGCGGGATGAAAGTGGAGCAGTTCTTC
TRBV11-2	TRBD1	TRBJ1-2	few	CASSPETGFRYGYTF	TGTGCCAGCAGCCCCGAGACAGGGTTTCGCTATGGCTACACCTTC
TRBV7-9	NA	TRBJ2-2	many	CASSSPTEGGTGELFF	TGTGCCAGCAGCTCGCCTACGGAGGGGGGCACCGGGGAGCTGTTTTTT
TRBV6-2/TRBV6-3	TRBD1	TRBJ2-7	many	CASRPPDRGRSSERSYEQYF	TGTGCCAGCAGACCCCCAGACAGGGGACGAAGTAGTGAAAGATCCTACGAGCAGTACTTC
TRBV12-3/TRBV12-4	NA	TRBJ2-1	NA	CASSLLAEKFF	TGTGCCAGCAGTTTACTGGCAGAGAAGTTCTTC
TRBV7-9	NA	TRBJ1-1	many	CASSLAGAPEAFF	TGTGCCAGCAGCTTAGCAGGGGCCCCTGAAGCTTTCTTT
TRBV9	NA	TRBJ1-2	NA	CASSVSEYYGYTF	TGTGCCAGCAGCGTTTCCGAGTACTATGGCTACACCTTC
TRBV12-3/TRBV12-4	NA	TRBJ1-5	NA	CASSLTTIQPQHF	TGTGCCAGCAGCTTGACTACGATTCAGCCCCAGCATTTT
TRBV20-1	TRBD2	TRBJ2-7	NA	CSASPRTSGISSYEQYF	TGCAGTGCTAGTCCCCGGACTAGCGGCATTAGCTCCTACGAGCAGTACTTC
TRBV10-3	NA	TRBJ1-3	few	CAISEVVGNTIYF	TGTGCCATCTCAGAGGTGGTTGGAAACACCATATATTTT
TRBV20-1	NA	TRBJ2-1	many	CSANGGASGRNEQFF	TGCAGTGCAAATGGGGGGGCTAGCGGAAGGAATGAGCAGTTCTTC
TRBV20-1	NA	TRBJ1-5	NA	CSARDRGRHSNQPQHF	TGCAGTGCTAGAGACCGGGGACGACATAGCAATCAGCCCCAGCATTTT
TRBV28	NA	TRBJ1-1	NA	CASSTGGSRLGEAFF	TGTGCCAGCAGCACTGGGGGTTCCCGGTTAGGTGAAGCTTTCTTT
TRBV7-9	NA	TRBJ1-6	many	CASSLDGSPLHF	TGTGCCAGCAGCTTAGACGGATCACCCCTCCACTTT
TRBV9	TRBD2	TRBJ2-1	few	CASSTRTSGRLFNEQFF	TGTGCCAGCAGCACCCGGACTAGCGGGAGGTTATTTAATGAGCAGTTCTTC
TRBV4-1	TRBD2	TRBJ2-1	NA	CASSGAGAVFNEQFF	TGCGCCAGCAGCGGAGCGGGAGCGGTCTTCAATGAGCAGTTCTTC
TRBV28	NA	TRBJ2-7	few	CASSLRRGGGYF	TGTGCCAGCAGTTTACGCCGGGGAGGTGGCTACTTC
TRBV12-3/TRBV12-4	NA	TRBJ1-6	NA	CASSWVGGANSPLHF	TGTGCCAGCAGTTGGGTTGGGGGGGCTAATTCACCCCTCCACTTT
TRBV5-1	NA	TRBJ1-1	NA	CASAPGSVSSAFF	TGCGCCAGTGCCCCGGGATCCGTTTCTTCCGCTTTCTTT
TRBV28	NA	TRBJ2-7	few	CASSLTYYEQYF	TGTGCCAGCAGTTTAACCTATTACGAGCAGTACTTC
TRBV9	NA	TRBJ2-5	NA	CASSAGTQETQYF	TGTGCCAGCAGCGCAGGAACGCAAGAGACCCAGTACTTC
TRBV4-2	NA	TRBJ2-7	many	CASSQDASSYEQYF	TGTGCCAGCAGCCAAGACGCGAGCTCCTACGAGCAGTACTTC
TRBV20-1	TRBD2	TRBJ2-7	NA	CSAPGGAGYWYEQYF	TGCAGTGCCCCCGGTGGAGCGGGATACTGGTACGAGCAGTACTTC
TRBV7-2	TRBD1	TRBJ2-7	many	CASSQLGDRDYEQYF	TGTGCCAGCAGCCAACTCGGGGACAGGGACTACGAGCAGTACTTC
TRBV6-2/TRBV6-3	TRBD2	TRBJ2-7	few	CASSLPSRTREDYEQYF	TGTGCCAGCAGCTTACCGAGCCGGACTAGGGAGGACTACGAGCAGTACTTC
TRBV7-8	TRBD1	TRBJ2-2	NA	CASSLAQEGQGGTGELFF	TGTGCCAGCAGCTTAGCGCAGGAGGGACAGGGGGGCACCGGGGAGCTGTTTTTT
TRBV7-8	NA	TRBJ2-2	many	CASSRRGADTGELFF	TGTGCCAGCAGCCGACGGGGGGCTGACACCGGGGAGCTGTTTTTT
TRBV7-3	NA	TRBJ1-4	once	CASSYDPGMREEKLFF	TGTGCCAGCAGCTACGACCCGGGGATGCGAGAGGAAAAACTGTTTTTT
TRBV4-1	NA	TRBJ2-7	NA	CASSPSGVGLVYEQYF	TGCGCCAGCAGCCCCAGTGGGGTAGGACTGGTCTACGAGCAGTACTTC